These T cell receptor beta chains were read from a single sample in a study of blood T cell repertoires in COVID-19. The assay was immunoSEQ multiplex PCR, and TCRdb's table has in-frame clones only and misses some. The sample comprises about 250,000 clones, about 88% of which are singletons, and about 0.99% rests with the top ten. The source material was peripheral blood. The receptors were sampled from a woman between 40 and 50 years old who had recovered from COVID-19. CDR3s include the opening cysteine and the closing phenylalanine or tryptophan. Each record gives: D gene, J gene, V gene, clone size, CDR3 DNA, CDR3 protein. A D gene is named only where the DNA matches it firmly. Size is omitted from some rows. Given values are once, few, many or a class for expanded clones.

>TRBD1|TRBJ1-2|TRBV29-1|NA
TGCAGCGTTGATGAGGGGCGGACAGGGCCCGCCTTC
CSVDEGRTGPAF
>NA|TRBJ2-1|TRBV20-1|NA
TGCAGTGCTAGTAGTTGGGGGGGGCCAGAGCAGTTCTTC
CSASSWGGPEQFF
>TRBD1|TRBJ1-4|TRBV30|NA
TGTGCCCCAGAGTGTGGGGGACAGGGGAATGAAAAACTGTTTTTT
CAPECGGQGNEKLFF
>NA|TRBJ1-5|TRBV4-2|NA
TGTGCCAGCAGCCGTTCGGGTTCGGACAGATATCAGCCCCAGCATTTT
CASSRSGSDRYQPQHF
>NA|TRBJ1-1|TRBV29-1|NA
TGCAGCGTTGAAGGGCAGGGAGGTGAAGCTTTCTTT
CSVEGQGGEAFF
>TRBD2|TRBJ2-1|TRBV7-2|few
TGTGCCAGCAGGCCTACTAGCGGGAGAGGAGGTGAGCAGTTCTTC
CASRPTSGRGGEQFF
>TRBD2|TRBJ2-1|TRBV27|NA
TGTGCCAGCGCCGGACTAGCGGGATACAATGAGCAGTTCTTC
CASAGLAGYNEQFF
>NA|TRBJ2-2|TRBV18|once
TGTGCCAGCTCAGGACAGAACACCGGGGAGCTGTTTTTT
CASSGQNTGELFF
>TRBD1|TRBJ1-2|TRBV2|NA
TGTGCCAGCAGCCGAACAGGGGGGGGATATGGCTACACCTTC
CASSRTGGGYGYTF
>TRBD2|TRBJ2-3|TRBV7-3|NA
TGTGCCAGCAGCTCCCTGGGGGGGGTGGATACGCAGTATTTT
CASSSLGGVDTQYF
>TRBD1|TRBJ1-4|TRBV7-8|NA
TGTGCCAGCACCCCCCTGGGGACAGGAGGGGAAAAACTGTTTTTT
CASTPLGTGGEKLFF
>NA|TRBJ2-3|TRBV7-9|NA
TGTGCCAGCAGCAGAGCCGGGACTGTCACAGATACGCAGTATTTT
CASSRAGTVTDTQYF
>TRBD1|TRBJ1-1|TRBV11-2|NA
TGTGCCAGCAGGACCTACAGGGGGCGGGGCACTGAAGCTTTCTTT
CASRTYRGRGTEAFF
>TRBD1|TRBJ1-3|TRBV18|NA
TGTGCCAGCTCAGACAGGGGGCCGGGGAACACCATATATTTT
CASSDRGPGNTIYF
>TRBD2|TRBJ2-5|TRBV5-1|NA
TGCGCCAGCAGCTTCGGTAGCGGGAGTCCCCAAGAGACCCAGTACTTC
CASSFGSGSPQETQYF
>TRBD1|TRBJ1-6|TRBV10-3|once
TGTGCCATCAGGCCGGCAGGGGGAAATTCACCCCTCCACTTT
CAIRPAGGNSPLHF
>TRBD1|TRBJ1-5|TRBV15|NA
TGTGCCACCAGCCCCGGGGCAGGGGGCTTTCAGCCCCAGCATTTT
CATSPGAGGFQPQHF
>TRBD1|TRBJ1-2|TRBV3-1/TRBV3-2|NA
TGTGCCAGCAGCCAATCCGACAGGGGGCATGGCTACACCTTC
CASSQSDRGHGYTF
>NA|TRBJ2-1|TRBV5-1|NA
TGCGCCAGCAGCTGGGACTTCCTCGGGGAGCAGTTCTTC
CASSWDFLGEQFF
>TRBD1|TRBJ1-1|TRBV6-1|NA
TGTGCCAGCAGTGACCCGGGACAGGGGGGCACTGAAGCTTTCTTT
CASSDPGQGGTEAFF
>TRBD1|TRBJ2-1|TRBV6-5|NA
TGTGCCAGCACGACAGGGTATGAGCAGTTCTTC
CASTTGYEQFF
>TRBD2|TRBJ2-5|TRBV11-2|NA
TGTGCCAGCAGCCGCCGGGTAGCGCGGGAGGAGACCCAGTACTTC
CASSRRVAREETQYF
>TRBD1|TRBJ1-4|TRBV27|NA
TGTGCCAGCACCCCAGGGGGACAGGGGAAAGTGGGTAATGAAAAACTGTTTTTT
CASTPGGQGKVGNEKLFF
>NA|TRBJ2-1|TRBV6-4|NA
TGTGCCAGCAGTGACAGACGGGAGAGCTCCTACAATGAGCAGTTCTTC
CASSDRRESSYNEQFF
>NA|TRBJ1-1|TRBV19|once
TGTGCCACGGGGGGGCCAACTGAAGCTTTCTTT
CATGGPTEAFF
>NA|TRBJ1-3|TRBV11-3|NA
TGTGCCAGCGCGGGGGACTCTGGAAACACCATATATTTT
CASAGDSGNTIYF
>NA|TRBJ1-1|TRBV29-1|few
TGCAGCGTCCATAACAGGGTCGCGGTGAACACTGAAGCTTTCTTT
CSVHNRVAVNTEAFF
>NA|TRBJ1-1|TRBV5-4|once
TGTGCCAGCAGCTGGGGCGGGGGGAGGCTCACTGAAGCTTTCTTT
CASSWGGGRLTEAFF
>NA|TRBJ1-2|TRBV27|NA
TGTGCCAGCGGGGGATGGGGGGGGAAGGACTATGGCTACACCTTC
CASGGWGGKDYGYTF
>NA|TRBJ1-1|TRBV9|NA
TGTGCCAGCAGCGTCGCTGGACAGCTCACTGAAGCTTTCTTT
CASSVAGQLTEAFF
>NA|TRBJ1-5|TRBV6-6|NA
TGTGCCAGCAGTTTACCCCGGGCAGGGAGCAATCAGCCCCAGCATTTT
CASSLPRAGSNQPQHF
>NA|TRBJ1-3|TRBV29-1|NA
TGCAGCGCCGGGGACACCCGCATGGGAAACACCATATATTTT
CSAGDTRMGNTIYF
>NA|TRBJ1-2|TRBV19|NA
TGTGCCAGTGTGGCCCCACAGGCCTATGGCTACACCTTC
CASVAPQAYGYTF
>NA|TRBJ2-7|TRBV4-1|NA
TGCGCCAGCAGCCGCGGAGGGCCGACCTACGAGCAGTACTTC
CASSRGGPTYEQYF
>NA|TRBJ2-7|TRBV9|once
TGTGCCAGCAGCGTAGGTAGTAGCGGAGCGTACGAGCAGTACTTC
CASSVGSSGAYEQYF
>TRBD2|TRBJ2-7|TRBV4-2|NA
TGTGCCAGCAGCCAAGATAGGGCGGGAGGGTCCTACGAGCAGTACTTC
CASSQDRAGGSYEQYF
>NA|TRBJ2-1|TRBV30|NA
TGTGCCTGGAGACTAGACCGATACAATGAGCAGTTCTTC
CAWRLDRYNEQFF
>TRBD2|TRBJ2-3|TRBV7-3|few
TGTGCCAGCAGCTTAGGTGGCGGGAGGGTGTCAGATACGCAGTATTTT
CASSLGGGRVSDTQYF
>NA|TRBJ2-7|TRBV19|NA
TGTGCCAGTAGTAGAGGGGGGGTTCCGCCGTTTTCCTACGAGCAGTACTTC
CASSRGGVPPFSYEQYF
>NA|TRBJ2-5|TRBV18|NA
TGTGCCAGCTCACCACCGGCTAGCGACCAAGAGACCCAGTACTTC
CASSPPASDQETQYF
>NA|TRBJ1-1|TRBV6-6|once
TGTGCCAGCACCCCGGCGGGGGGTGGGACTGAAGCTTTCTTT
CASTPAGGGTEAFF
>TRBD1|TRBJ1-2|TRBV30|NA
TGTGCCTGGGGAACACAGGGGTGGGACTATGGCTACACCTTC
CAWGTQGWDYGYTF
>TRBD1|TRBJ1-2|TRBV18|NA
TGTGCCAGCTCACCACGAGGTCAAGGGACAGGGGGCTATGGCTACACCTTC
CASSPRGQGTGGYGYTF
>NA|TRBJ2-5|TRBV20-1|NA
TGCAGTGCTAGACTCGGGGAGACCCAGTACTTC
CSARLGETQYF
>NA|TRBJ2-1|TRBV4-1|once
TGCGCCAGCAGCCAAGGTCTGGCCTCCTACAATGAGCAGTTCTTC
CASSQGLASYNEQFF
>NA|TRBJ1-1|TRBV29-1|NA
TGCAGCGTTGACCCAGGGGACACTGAAGCTTTCTTT
CSVDPGDTEAFF
>NA|TRBJ1-6|TRBV5-4|NA
TGTGCCAGCAGCCGCCCGGGTTCCCTCCACTTT
CASSRPGSLHF
>NA|TRBJ1-1|TRBV7-6|NA
TGTGCCAGCGGGGGACACGAGAACACTGAAGCTTTCTTT
CASGGHENTEAFF
>TRBD2|TRBJ2-2|TRBV3-1/TRBV3-2|NA
TGTGCCAGCAGCCCTAGCGGGAGAGGAAGGACCGGGGAGCTGTTTTTT
CASSPSGRGRTGELFF
>NA|TRBJ2-1|TRBV11-2|NA
TGTGCCAGCAGCTCCCGACTGGAGGGTGAGCAGTTCTTC
CASSSRLEGEQFF
>NA|TRBJ1-4|TRBV4-2|NA
TGTGCCAGCAGCCAAGGCCCGCTCGAGGAACTGTTTTTT
CASSQGPLEELFF
>NA|TRBJ2-3|TRBV19|NA
TGTGCCAGTAGTATAGGGGGCGGGGGCACCACAAGCACAGATACGCAGTATTTT
CASSIGGGGTTSTDTQYF
>TRBD2|TRBJ2-5|TRBV10-3|once
TGTGCCATCAGTGAAAACACGGGGCTAGCGGGAGTTGAGACCCAGTACTTC
CAISENTGLAGVETQYF
>TRBD1|TRBJ2-5|TRBV28|NA
TGTGCCAGCAGGCTCCGACAGGGGACACAAGAGACCCAGTACTTC
CASRLRQGTQETQYF
>NA|TRBJ1-5|TRBV6-5|once
TGTGCCAGCACGTGGGGCCCGGGTCAGCCCCAGCATTTT
CASTWGPGQPQHF
>NA|TRBJ2-3|TRBV7-3|NA
TGTGCCAGCAGCTTACGAACAGTTGATACGCAGTATTTT
CASSLRTVDTQYF
>NA|TRBJ2-7|TRBV12-3/TRBV12-4|few
TGTGCCAGCAGTTTGGCTAGCGCCTACGAGCAGTACTTC
CASSLASAYEQYF